The T cell receptor (beta chain) under discussion was sequenced for a study of vaccination and CD4 T cells after COVID-19. In the study overall: Post-diagnosis, post-COVID samples were collected after a median approximately 91 days, ranging 35 to 161.

The treatment denotes: roughly ten-day PBMC culture with coronavirus spike peptide pools or control peptides (ViraFEST assay). Every well contained some 1.9 million PBMCs, which were grown with about 9.3 IU/ml IL-2 and 9 to 10 ug/ml peptide pools. The CDR3 is 14 amino acids. Germline V gene data show CDR1 as DFQATT and CDR2 as SNEGSKA (reference sequence). The V end lost 1 base, the J end lost 2 bases, and 9 bases lay between the germline ends. Sequence data for DNA of cultured CD4+ T cells were generated by the Oncomine TCR Beta short-read assay. Someone extracted genomic DNA from cultured CD4+ T cells. TCRdb reanalysed the PCR reads using MiXCR and keeps one entry per CDR3 protein. The sample has around 16,000 distinct CDR3 sequences, 73% seen once. Broader study findings: Spike mono-reactivity held for 304 of 307 vaccine-specific clones in convalescent patients.

As concerns this clonotype: Antigen unknown.

The rearrangement links TRBV20-1 to TRBJ1-3; D possibly corresponds to TRBD1 (5 bases). Sequencing was done on a sample of CD4+ T cells from blood, cultured in vitro. This TCR was sampled from a human donor who had recovered from COVID-19. The CDR3 DNA reads TGCAGTGCTAGAGCCGGCAGGGCTGGAAACACCATATATTTT. Protein sequence: CSARAGRAGNTIYF.